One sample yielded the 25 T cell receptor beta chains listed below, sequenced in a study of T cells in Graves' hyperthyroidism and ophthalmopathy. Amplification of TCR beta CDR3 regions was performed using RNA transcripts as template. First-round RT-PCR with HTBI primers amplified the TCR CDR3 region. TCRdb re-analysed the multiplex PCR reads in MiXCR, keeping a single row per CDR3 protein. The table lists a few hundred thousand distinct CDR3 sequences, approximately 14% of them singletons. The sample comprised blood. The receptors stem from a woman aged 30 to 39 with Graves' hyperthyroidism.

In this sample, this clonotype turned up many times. The CDR3 sequence: CASRQSGSEEQFF. As DNA, the CDR3 is TGTGCCAGCAGACAGAGCGGGTCAGAGGAGCAGTTCTTC. This sequence joins TRBV3-1 and TRBJ2-1; D possibly corresponds to TRBD2 (6 bases). The CDR3 consists of 13 residues. V lost 6 bases to trimming and J lost 10 bases, with 16 bases between them. Germline V lookup: CDR1 LGHDT, CDR2 YNNKEL (reference sequence).

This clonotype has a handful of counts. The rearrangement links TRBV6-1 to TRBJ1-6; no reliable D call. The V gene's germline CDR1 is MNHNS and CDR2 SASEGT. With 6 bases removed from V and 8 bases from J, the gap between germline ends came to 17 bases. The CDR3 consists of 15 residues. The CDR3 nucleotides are TGTGCCAGCAGACCGACAAGGGCGTACTATTCACCCCTCCACTTT. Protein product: CASRPTRAYYSPLHF.

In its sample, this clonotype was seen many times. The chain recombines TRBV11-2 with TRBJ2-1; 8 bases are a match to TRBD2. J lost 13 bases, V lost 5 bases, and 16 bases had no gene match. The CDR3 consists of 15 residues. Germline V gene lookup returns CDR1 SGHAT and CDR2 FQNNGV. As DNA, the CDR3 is TGTGCCAGCAGCCCCTGGAGTGTCGCGGGAGGTCCTCAGTTCTTC. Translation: CASSPWSVAGGPQFF.

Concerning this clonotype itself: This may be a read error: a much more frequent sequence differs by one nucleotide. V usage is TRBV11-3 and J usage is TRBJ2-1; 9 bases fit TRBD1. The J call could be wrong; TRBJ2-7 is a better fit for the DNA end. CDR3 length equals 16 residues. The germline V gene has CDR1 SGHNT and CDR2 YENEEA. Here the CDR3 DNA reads TGTGCCAGCAGCATGATGACAGGGGGGGGCTACAATGAGCAGTACTTC. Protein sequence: CASSMMTGGGYNEQYF.

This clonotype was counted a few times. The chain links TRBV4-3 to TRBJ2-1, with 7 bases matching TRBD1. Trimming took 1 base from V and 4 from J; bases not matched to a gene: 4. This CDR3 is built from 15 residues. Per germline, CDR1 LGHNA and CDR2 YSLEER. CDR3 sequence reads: CASSQGGGPYNEQFF. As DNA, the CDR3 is TGCGCCAGCAGCCAAGGAGGGGGCCCATACAATGAGCAGTTCTTC.

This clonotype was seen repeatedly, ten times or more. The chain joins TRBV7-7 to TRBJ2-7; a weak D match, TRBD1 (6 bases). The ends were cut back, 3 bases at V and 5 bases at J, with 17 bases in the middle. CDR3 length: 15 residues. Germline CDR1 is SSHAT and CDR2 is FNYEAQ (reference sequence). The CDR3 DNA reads TGTGCCAGCAGCTTGCTCGGGACACCCGGGGACGAGCAGTACTTC. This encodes CASSLLGTPGDEQYF.

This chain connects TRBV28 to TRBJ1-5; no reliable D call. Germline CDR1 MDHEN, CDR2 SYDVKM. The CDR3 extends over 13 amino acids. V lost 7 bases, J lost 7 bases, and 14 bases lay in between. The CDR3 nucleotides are TGTGCCAGCAAAGTCGACGGCGTACAGCCCCAGCATTTT. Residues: CASKVDGVQPQHF.

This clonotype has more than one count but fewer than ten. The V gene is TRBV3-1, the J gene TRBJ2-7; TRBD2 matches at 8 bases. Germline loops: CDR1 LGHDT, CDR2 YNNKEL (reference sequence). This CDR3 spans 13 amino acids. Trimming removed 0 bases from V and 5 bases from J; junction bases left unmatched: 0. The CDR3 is CASSQELADEQYF. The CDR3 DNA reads TGTGCCAGCAGCCAAGAACTAGCGGACGAGCAGTACTTC.

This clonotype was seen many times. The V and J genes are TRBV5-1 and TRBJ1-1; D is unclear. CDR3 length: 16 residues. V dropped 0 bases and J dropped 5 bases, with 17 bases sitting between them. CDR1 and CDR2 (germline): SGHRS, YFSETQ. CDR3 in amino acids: CASSLGVGLGTTEAFF. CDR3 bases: TGCGCCAGCAGCTTGGGGGTAGGATTGGGCACAACTGAAGCTTTCTTT. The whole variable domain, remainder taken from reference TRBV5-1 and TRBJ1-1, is KAGVTQTPRYLIKTRGQQVTLSCSPISGHRSVSWYQQTPGQGLQFLFEYFSETQRNKGNFPGRFSGRQFSNSRSEMNVSTLELGDSALYLCASSLGVGLGTTEAFFGQGTRLTVV.

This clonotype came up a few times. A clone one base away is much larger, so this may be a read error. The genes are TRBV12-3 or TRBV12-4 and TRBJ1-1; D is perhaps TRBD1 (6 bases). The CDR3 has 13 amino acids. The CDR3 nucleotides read TGTGCCAGCATCAGGGGCAGGGCCACTGAAGCTCTCTTT. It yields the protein CASIRGRATEALF.

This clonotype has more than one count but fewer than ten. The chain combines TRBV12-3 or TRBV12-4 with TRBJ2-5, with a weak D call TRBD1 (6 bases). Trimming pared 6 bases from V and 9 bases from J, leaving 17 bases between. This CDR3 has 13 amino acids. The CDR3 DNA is TGTGCCAGCAGCCTCGACAGGCCGCGGGCCCAGTACTTC. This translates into CASSLDRPRAQYF.

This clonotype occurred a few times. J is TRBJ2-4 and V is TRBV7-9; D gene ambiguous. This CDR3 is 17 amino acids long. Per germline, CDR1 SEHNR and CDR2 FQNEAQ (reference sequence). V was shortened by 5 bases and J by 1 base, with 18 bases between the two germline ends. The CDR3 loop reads CASSLPKGEAAKNIQYF. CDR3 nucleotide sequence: TGTGCCAGCAGCCTTCCAAAGGGTGAGGCGGCCAAAAACATTCAGTACTTC. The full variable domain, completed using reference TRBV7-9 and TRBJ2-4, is DTGVSQNPRHKITKRGQNVTFRCDPISEHNRLYWYRQTLGQGPEFLTYFQNEAQLEKSRLLSDRFSAERPKGSFSTLEIQRTEQGDSAMYLCASSLPKGEAAKNIQYFGAGTRLSVL.

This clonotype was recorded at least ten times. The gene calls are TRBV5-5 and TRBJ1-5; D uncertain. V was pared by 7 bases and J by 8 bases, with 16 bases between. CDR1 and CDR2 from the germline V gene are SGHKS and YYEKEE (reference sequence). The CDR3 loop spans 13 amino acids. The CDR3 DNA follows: TGTGCCAGCCTCCTAAACCCCGGTGAGCCCCAGCATTTT. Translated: CASLLNPGEPQHF. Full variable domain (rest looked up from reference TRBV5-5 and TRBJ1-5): DAGVTQSPTHLIKTRGQQVTLRCSPISGHKSVSWYQQVLGQGPQFIFQYYEKEERGRGNFPDRFSARQFPNYSSELNVNALLLGDSALYLCASLLNPGEPQHFGDGTRLSIL.

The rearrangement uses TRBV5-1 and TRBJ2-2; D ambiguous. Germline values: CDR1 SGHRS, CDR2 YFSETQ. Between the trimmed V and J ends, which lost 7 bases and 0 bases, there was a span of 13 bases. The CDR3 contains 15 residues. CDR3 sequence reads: CASGSGTTNTGELFF. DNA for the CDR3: TGCGCCAGCGGCTCGGGCACCACGAACACCGGGGAGCTGTTTTTT.

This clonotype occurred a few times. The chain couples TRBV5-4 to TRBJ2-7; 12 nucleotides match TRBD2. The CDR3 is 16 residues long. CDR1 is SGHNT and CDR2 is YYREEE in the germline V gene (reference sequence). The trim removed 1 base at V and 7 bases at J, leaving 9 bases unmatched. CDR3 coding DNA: TGTGCCAGCAGCTTGCCCAGGACTAGCGGGGCGGGAGAGCAGTACTTC. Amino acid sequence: CASSLPRTSGAGEQYF. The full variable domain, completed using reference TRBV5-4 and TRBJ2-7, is ETGVTQSPTHLIKTRGQQVTLRCSSQSGHNTVSWYQQALGQGPQFIFQYYREEENGRGNFPPRFSGLQFPNYSSELNVNALELDDSALYLCASSLPRTSGAGEQYFGPGTRLTVT.

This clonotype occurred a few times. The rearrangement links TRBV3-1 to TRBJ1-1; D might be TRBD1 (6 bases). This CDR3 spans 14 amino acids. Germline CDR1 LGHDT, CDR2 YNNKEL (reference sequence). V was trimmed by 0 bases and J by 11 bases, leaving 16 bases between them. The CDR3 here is CASSQDRGRGSAFF. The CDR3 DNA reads TGTGCCAGCAGCCAAGACCGGGGGCGCGGGTCGGCTTTCTTT. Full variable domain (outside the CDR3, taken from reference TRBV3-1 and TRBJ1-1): DTAVSQTPKYLVTQMGNDKSIKCEQNLGHDTMYWYKQDSKKFLKIMFSYNNKELIINETVPNRFSPKSPDKAHLNLHINSLELGDSAVYFCASSQDRGRGSAFFGQGTRLTVV.

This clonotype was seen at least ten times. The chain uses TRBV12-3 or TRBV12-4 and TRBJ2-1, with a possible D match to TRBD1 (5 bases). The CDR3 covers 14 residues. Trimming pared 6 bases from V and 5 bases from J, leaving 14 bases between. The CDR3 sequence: CASRSGQSHNEQFF. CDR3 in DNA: TGTGCCAGCAGATCAGGACAATCACACAATGAGCAGTTCTTC.

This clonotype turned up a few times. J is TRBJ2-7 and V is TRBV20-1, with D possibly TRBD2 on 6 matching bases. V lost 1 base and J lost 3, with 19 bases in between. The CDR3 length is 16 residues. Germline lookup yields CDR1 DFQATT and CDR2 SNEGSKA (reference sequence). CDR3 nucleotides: TGCAGTGCTAGAGGAGTGGGTCCTAGCGCCGTCTACGAGCAGTACTTC. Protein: CSARGVGPSAVYEQYF.

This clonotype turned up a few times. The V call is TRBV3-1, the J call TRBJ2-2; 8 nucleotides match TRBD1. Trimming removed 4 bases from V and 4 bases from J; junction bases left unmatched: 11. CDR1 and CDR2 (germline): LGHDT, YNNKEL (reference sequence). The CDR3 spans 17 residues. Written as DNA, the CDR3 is TGTGCCAGCAGCCCCCCCTCGACAGGGGTGGGCACCGGGGAGCTGTTTTTT. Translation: CASSPPSTGVGTGELFF.

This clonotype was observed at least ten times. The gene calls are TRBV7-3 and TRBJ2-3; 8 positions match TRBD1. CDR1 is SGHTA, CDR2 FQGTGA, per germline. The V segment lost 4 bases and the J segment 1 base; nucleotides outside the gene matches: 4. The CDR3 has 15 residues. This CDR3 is CASSSTGVGTDTQYF. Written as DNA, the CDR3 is TGTGCCAGCAGCTCGACAGGGGTCGGCACAGATACGCAGTATTTT. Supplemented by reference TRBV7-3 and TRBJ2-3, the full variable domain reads GAGVSQTPSNKVTEKGKYVELRCDPISGHTALYWYRQSLGQGPEFLIYFQGTGAADDSGLPNDRFFAVRPEGSVSTLKIQRTERGDSAVYLCASSSTGVGTDTQYFGPGTRLTVL.

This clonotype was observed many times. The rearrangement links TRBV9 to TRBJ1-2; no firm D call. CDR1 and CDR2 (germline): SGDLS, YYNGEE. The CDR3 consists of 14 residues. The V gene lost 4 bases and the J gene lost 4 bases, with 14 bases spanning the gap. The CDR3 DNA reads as TGTGCCAGCAGCCCACCCTCGGGGATCTATGGCTACACCTTC. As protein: CASSPPSGIYGYTF.

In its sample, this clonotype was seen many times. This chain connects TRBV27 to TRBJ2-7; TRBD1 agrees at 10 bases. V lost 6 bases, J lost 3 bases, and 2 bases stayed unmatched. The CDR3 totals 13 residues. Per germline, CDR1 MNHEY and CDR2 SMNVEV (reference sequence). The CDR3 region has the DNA TGTGCCAGCAGGGGACAGGGGAACTACGAGCAGTACTTC. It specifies CASRGQGNYEQYF.

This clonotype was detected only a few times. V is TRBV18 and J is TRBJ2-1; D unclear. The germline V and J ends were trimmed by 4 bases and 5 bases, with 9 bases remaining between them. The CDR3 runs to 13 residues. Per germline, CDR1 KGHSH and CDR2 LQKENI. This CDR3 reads CASSLGVNNEQFF. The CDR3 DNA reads TGTGCCAGCTCACTAGGAGTCAACAATGAGCAGTTCTTC.

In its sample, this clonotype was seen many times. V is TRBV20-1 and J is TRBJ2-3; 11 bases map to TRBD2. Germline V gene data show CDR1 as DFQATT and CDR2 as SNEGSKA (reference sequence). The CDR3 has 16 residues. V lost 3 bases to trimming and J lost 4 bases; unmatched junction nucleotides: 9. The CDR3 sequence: CSARASSGRRADTQYF. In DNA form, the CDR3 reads TGCAGTGCTAGGGCTTCTAGCGGGAGGAGGGCAGATACGCAGTATTTT.

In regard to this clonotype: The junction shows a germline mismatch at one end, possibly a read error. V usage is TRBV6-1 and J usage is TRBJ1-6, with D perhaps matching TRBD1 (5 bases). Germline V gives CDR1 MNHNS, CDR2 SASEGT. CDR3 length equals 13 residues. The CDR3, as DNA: TGTGCCTCCTCCAGGGACTCGAAGTACGAGCAGTACTTT. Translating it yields CASSRDSKYEQYF.